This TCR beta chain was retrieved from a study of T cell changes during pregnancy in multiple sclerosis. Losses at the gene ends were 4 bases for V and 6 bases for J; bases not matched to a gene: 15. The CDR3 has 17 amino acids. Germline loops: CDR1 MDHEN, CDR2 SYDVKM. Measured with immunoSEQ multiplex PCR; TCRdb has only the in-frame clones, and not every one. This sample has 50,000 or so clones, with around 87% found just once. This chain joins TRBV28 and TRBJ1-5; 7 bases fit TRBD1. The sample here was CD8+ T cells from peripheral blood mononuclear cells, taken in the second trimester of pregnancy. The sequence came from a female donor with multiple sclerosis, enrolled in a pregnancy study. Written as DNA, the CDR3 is TGTGCCAGCAGTTCCGACAGGGAGGCAATACGGGCTCAGCCCCAGCATTTT. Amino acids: CASSSDREAIRAQPQHF.